This passage covers 13 T cell receptor beta chains from one sample sequenced in a study of OX40 agonist ivuxolimab in advanced cancers. Produced via immunoSEQ multiplex PCR; TCRdb's table is partial and in-frame only. Altogether around 40,000 clones are present, about 90% being singletons, with the ten largest covering about 15%. Sequenced material: CD4+ or CD8+ T cells sorted from blood, taken in a trial of the OX40 agonist ivuxolimab. These receptors were obtained from an adult with an advanced solid tumor such as melanoma, head and neck, liver or kidney cancer.

V usage is TRBV5-4 and J usage is TRBJ1-4; tentatively, D is TRBD1 (5 bases). Germline values: CDR1 SGHNT, CDR2 YYREEE (reference sequence). The CDR3 spans 13 residues. Trimming stripped 1 base from V and 8 bases from J, with 9 bases between. CDR3 in amino acids: CASSLKGSEKLFF. CDR3 in DNA: TGTGCCAGCAGCTTGAAGGGGTCCGAAAAACTGTTTTTT.

The gene calls are TRBV19 and TRBJ1-5; D is possibly TRBD1 (6 bases). V lost 4 bases and J 3 bases, leaving 16 bases between the germline ends. Germline V lookup: CDR1 LNHDA, CDR2 SQIVND (reference sequence). The CDR3 is 16 residues long. CDR3 nucleotides: TGTGCCAGTAGTACCCGTAAAAGGACAGACAATCAGCCCCAGCATTTT. This translates into CASSTRKRTDNQPQHF. The full variable domain, with the rest looked up from reference TRBV19 and TRBJ1-5, is DGGITQSPKYLFRKEGQNVTLSCEQNLNHDAMYWYRQDPGQGLRLIYYSQIVNDFQKGDIAEGYSVSREKKESFPLTVTSAQKNPTAFYLCASSTRKRTDNQPQHFGDGTRLSIL.

The genes are TRBV5-1 and TRBJ2-3; D is undetermined. The germline V and J ends were trimmed by 0 bases and 0 bases, with 5 bases remaining between them. Germline V CDR1 and CDR2: SGHRS, YFSETQ. The CDR3 loop spans 14 amino acids. CDR3 region: CASSLAGSTDTQYF. CDR3 DNA: TGCGCCAGCAGCTTGGCCGGGAGCACAGATACGCAGTATTTT.

The rearrangement links TRBV5-1 to TRBJ2-1; TRBD1 might be the D (7 bases). V lost 7 bases and J 4 bases, leaving 12 bases between the germline ends. CDR3 length: 13 residues. Germline CDR1 SGHRS, CDR2 YFSETQ. Here the CDR3 reads CASAGGIYNEQFF. CDR3 nucleotides: TGCGCCAGCGCAGGGGGGATTTACAATGAGCAGTTCTTC.

V is TRBV27 and J is TRBJ2-7; D may be TRBD2 (6 bases). Germline V gene lookup returns CDR1 MNHEY and CDR2 SMNVEV (reference sequence). The CDR3 runs to 14 residues. Between the trimmed V and J ends, which lost 4 bases and 3 bases, there was a span of 13 bases. The CDR3 sequence: CASSWGGRDYEQYF. CDR3 in DNA: TGTGCCAGCAGTTGGGGAGGCAGAGACTACGAGCAGTACTTC.

The V gene is TRBV11-2, the J gene TRBJ2-2; 8 bases map to TRBD2. V was clipped by 4 bases and J by 16 bases; unmatched bases: 14. CDR3 length: 14 residues. Germline assignment: CDR1 SGHAT and CDR2 FQNNGV. The CDR3 region has the DNA TGTGCCAGCAGCTCCATACTTTCTAGCGGGCGGTCGTTTTTT. Amino acids: CASSSILSSGRSFF. The full variable domain, rest sourced from reference TRBV11-2 and TRBJ2-2, is EAGVAQSPRYKIIEKRQSVAFWCNPISGHATLYWYQQILGQGPKLLIQFQNNGVVDDSQLPKDRFSAERLKGVDSTLKIQPAKLEDSAVYLCASSSILSSGRSFFGEGSRLTVL.

The gene calls are TRBV6-6 and TRBJ1-2; tentative D call: TRBD1 (5 bases). Trimming stripped 7 bases from V and 0 bases from J, with 15 bases between. This CDR3 contains 15 residues. Looked up from germline, CDR1 is MNHNY and CDR2 is SVGAGI (reference sequence). For the CDR3, the DNA is TGTGCCAGCATTGGGGCAGGGACCCCTAACTATGGCTACACCTTC. This encodes CASIGAGTPNYGYTF.

This chain links TRBV5-1 with TRBJ2-2; D is perhaps TRBD2 (6 bases). The V end lost 0 bases, the J end lost 5 bases, and 14 bases lay between the germline ends. The CDR3 has 16 amino acids. Germline CDR1 is SGHRS and CDR2 is YFSETQ. DNA of the CDR3: TGCGCCAGCAGCTTGGAAGGGCCAGCGGGTACCGGGGAGCTGTTTTTT. Residues: CASSLEGPAGTGELFF.

This clone was counted once. The rearrangement links TRBV19 to TRBJ2-4; D unclear. Trimming took off 6 bases at V and 7 bases at J, with 7 bases between the two ends. The germline V gene encodes CDR1 LNHDA and CDR2 SQIVND (reference sequence). This CDR3 is built from 11 residues. CDR3: CASRLGNIQYF. The CDR3 nucleotides read TGTGCCAGTAGGCTGGGTAACATTCAGTACTTC.

The chain has TRBV19 and TRBJ1-5; no clear D. Germline V lookup: CDR1 LNHDA, CDR2 SQIVND (reference sequence). This CDR3 is 14 amino acids long. V lost 0 bases and J lost 3, with 6 bases in between. CDR3 bases: TGTGCCAGTAGTATAGAGGGTAACAATCAGCCCCAGCATTTT. Protein product: CASSIEGNNQPQHF.

The chain carries TRBV20-1 and TRBJ2-1; D is undetermined. The CDR3 contains 11 residues. Germline V gene data show CDR1 as DFQATT and CDR2 as SNEGSKA (reference sequence). V lost 4 bases and J lost 8, with 9 bases in between. This CDR3 is CSAKRLYEQFF. As DNA, the CDR3 is TGCAGTGCTAAGAGATTGTATGAGCAGTTCTTC.

V gene TRBV9 combines with J gene TRBJ2-1; D not resolved. The V end was cut by 4 bases, the J end by 0 bases, with 5 bases between. The CDR3 is 13 residues long. Germline V gene data show CDR1 as SGDLS and CDR2 as YYNGEE. CDR3 protein: CASSSSSYNEQFF. The CDR3 nucleotides are TGTGCCAGCAGCTCGAGCTCCTACAATGAGCAGTTCTTC.

V and J are TRBV29-1 and TRBJ1-2; 8 nucleotides agree with TRBD1. Unmatched junction bases numbered 8, after V lost 2 bases and J lost 6 bases. From germline, CDR1 is SQVTM and CDR2 ANQGSEA. CDR3 length: 14 amino acids. CDR3 sequence reads: CSVESPAGGDGYTF. In DNA form, the CDR3 reads TGCAGCGTTGAATCGCCGGCAGGGGGCGATGGCTACACCTTC.